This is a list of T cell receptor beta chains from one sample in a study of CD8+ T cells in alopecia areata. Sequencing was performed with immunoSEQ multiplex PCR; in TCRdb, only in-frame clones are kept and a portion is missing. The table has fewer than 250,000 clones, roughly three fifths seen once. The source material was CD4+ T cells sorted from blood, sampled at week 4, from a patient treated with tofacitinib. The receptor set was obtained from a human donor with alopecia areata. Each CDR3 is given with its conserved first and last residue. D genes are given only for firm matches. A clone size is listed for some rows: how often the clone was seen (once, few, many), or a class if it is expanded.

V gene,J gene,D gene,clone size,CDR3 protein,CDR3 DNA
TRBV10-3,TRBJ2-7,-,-,CAISEQNYEQYF,TGTGCCATCAGTGAGCAGAATTACGAGCAGTACTTC
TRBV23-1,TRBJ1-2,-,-,CASSCRDVDGYTF,TGCGCCAGCAGCTGCCGGGACGTAGATGGCTACACCTTC
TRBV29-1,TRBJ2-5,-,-,CSGFEIRETQYF,TGCAGCGGATTCGAGATCAGGGAGACCCAGTACTTC
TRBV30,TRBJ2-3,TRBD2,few,CAWSVGLAGTDTQYF,TGTGCCTGGAGTGTAGGGCTAGCGGGAACAGATACGCAGTATTTT
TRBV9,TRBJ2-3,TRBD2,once,CASRGGDTDTQYF,TGTGCCAGCCGTGGGGGGGACACAGATACGCAGTATTTT
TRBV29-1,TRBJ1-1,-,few,CSVARTVGNTEAFF,TGCAGCGTGGCTCGGACAGTGGGGAACACTGAAGCTTTCTTT
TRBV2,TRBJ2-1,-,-,CASSAESYNEQFF,TGTGCCAGCAGCGCTGAATCCTACAATGAGCAGTTCTTC
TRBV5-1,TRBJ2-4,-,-,CASSLGDLAKNIQYF,TGCGCCAGCAGCTTGGGAGACTTAGCCAAAAACATTCAGTACTTC
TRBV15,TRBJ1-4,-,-,CATSRVGKSTNEKLFF,TGTGCCACCAGCAGAGTGGGCAAGTCAACTAATGAAAAACTGTTTTTT
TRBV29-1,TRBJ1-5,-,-,CSVGKANQPQHF,TGCAGCGTTGGAAAAGCAAATCAGCCCCAGCATTTT
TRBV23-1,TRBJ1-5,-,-,CASWRQVPLSQHF,TGCGCCAGCTGGCGACAGGTCCCATTGTCCCAGCATTTT
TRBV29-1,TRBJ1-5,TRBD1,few,CSVGQGISNQPQHF,TGCAGCGTTGGACAGGGGATTAGCAATCAGCCCCAGCATTTT
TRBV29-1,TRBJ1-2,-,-,CSVEKDSAGYTF,TGCAGCGTTGAGAAAGACAGTGCCGGCTACACCTTC
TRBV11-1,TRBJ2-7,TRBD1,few,CASSLDPGQSSYEQYF,TGTGCCAGCAGCTTAGATCCGGGACAGAGCTCCTACGAGCAGTACTTC
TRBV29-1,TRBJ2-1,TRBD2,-,CSVSGGPREQFF,TGCAGCGTTTCGGGAGGGCCACGCGAGCAGTTCTTC
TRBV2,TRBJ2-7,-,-,CASSESSPPSEQYF,TGTGCCAGCAGCGAAAGTAGCCCTCCGTCGGAGCAGTACTTC
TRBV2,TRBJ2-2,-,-,CAGGRTSNTGELFF,TGTGCCGGGGGTAGGACTTCTAACACCGGGGAGCTGTTTTTT
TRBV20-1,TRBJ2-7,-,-,CSAAGRGEQYF,TGCAGTGCGGCGGGACGGGGCGAGCAGTACTTC
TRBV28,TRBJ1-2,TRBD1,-,CASRRSAGGGQHGYTF,TGTGCCAGCAGACGATCGGCAGGGGGCGGCCAACATGGCTACACCTTC
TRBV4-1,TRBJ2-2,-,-,CASSRAVNTGELFF,TGCGCCAGCAGCCGGGCGGTGAACACCGGGGAGCTGTTTTTT
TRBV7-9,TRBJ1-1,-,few,CASSDPETAWREAFF,TGTGCCAGCAGCGACCCTGAGACAGCTTGGAGGGAAGCTTTCTTT
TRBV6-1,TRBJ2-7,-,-,CASTTEVYSHEQYF,TGTGCCAGCACAACGGAGGTGTACTCCCACGAGCAGTACTTC
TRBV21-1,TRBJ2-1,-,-,CASSNFGEQFF,TGTGCCAGCAGCAATTTTGGTGAGCAGTTCTTC
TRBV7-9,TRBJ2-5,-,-,CASSLYPGTKKAETQYF,TGTGCCAGCAGCTTATACCCCGGGACGAAAAAGGCAGAGACCCAGTACTTC